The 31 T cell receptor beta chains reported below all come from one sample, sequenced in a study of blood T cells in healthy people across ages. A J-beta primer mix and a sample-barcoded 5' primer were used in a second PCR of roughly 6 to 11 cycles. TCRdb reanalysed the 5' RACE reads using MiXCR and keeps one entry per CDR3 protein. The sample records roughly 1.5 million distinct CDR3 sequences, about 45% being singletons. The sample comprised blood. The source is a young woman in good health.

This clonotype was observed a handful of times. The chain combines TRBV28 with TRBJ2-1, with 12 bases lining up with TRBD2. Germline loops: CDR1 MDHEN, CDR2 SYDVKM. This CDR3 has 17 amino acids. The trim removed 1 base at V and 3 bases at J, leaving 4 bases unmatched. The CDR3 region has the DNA TGTGCCAGCAGTTTATCTTCTAGCGGGAGGGTCTACAATGAGCAGTTCTTC. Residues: CASSLSSSGRVYNEQFF.

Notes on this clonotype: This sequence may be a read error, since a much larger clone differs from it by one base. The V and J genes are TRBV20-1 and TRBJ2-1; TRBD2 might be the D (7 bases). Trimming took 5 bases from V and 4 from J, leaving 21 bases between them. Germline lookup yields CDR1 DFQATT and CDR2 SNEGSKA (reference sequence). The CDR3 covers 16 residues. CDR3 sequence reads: CSAGGWGGVPYNEQFF. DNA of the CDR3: TGCAGTGCTGGGGGCTGGGGAGGGGTCCCTTACAATGAGCAGTTCTTC.

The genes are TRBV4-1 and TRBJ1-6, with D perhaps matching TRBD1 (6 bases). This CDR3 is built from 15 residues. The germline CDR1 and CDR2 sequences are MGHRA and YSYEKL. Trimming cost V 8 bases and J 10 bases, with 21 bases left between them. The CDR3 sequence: CASRSQGAVNSPLHF. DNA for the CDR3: TGCGCCAGCCGCTCACAGGGCGCTGTTAACTCACCCCTCCACTTT.

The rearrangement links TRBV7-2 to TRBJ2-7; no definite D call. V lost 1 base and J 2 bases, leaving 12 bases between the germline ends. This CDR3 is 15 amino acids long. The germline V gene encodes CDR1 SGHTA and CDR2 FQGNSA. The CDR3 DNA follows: TGTGCCAGCAGCTTAGGGTGGGCCAGCACCTACGAGCAGTACTTC. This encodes CASSLGWASTYEQYF.

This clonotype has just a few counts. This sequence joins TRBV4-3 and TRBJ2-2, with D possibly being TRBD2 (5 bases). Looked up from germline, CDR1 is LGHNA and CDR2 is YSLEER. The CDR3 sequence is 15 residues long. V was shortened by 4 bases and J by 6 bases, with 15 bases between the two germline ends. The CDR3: CASSPGNINSGELFF. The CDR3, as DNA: TGCGCCAGCAGCCCGGGAAATATCAACTCCGGGGAGCTGTTTTTT.

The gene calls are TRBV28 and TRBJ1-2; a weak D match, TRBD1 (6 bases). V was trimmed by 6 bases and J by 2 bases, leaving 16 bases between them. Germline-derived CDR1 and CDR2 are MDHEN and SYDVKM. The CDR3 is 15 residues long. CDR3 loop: CASRTLTRGNYGYTF. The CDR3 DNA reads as TGTGCCAGCAGGACACTGACGAGGGGGAACTATGGCTACACCTTC.

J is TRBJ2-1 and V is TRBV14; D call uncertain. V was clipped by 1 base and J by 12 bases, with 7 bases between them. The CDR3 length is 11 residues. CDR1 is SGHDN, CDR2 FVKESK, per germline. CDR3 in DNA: TGTGCCAGCAGCCAAGGGCCCCGGCAGTTCTTC. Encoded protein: CASSQGPRQFF.

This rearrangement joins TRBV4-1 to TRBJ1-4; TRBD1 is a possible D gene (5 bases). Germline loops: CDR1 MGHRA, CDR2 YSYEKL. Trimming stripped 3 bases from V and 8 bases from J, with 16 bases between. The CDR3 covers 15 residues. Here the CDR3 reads CASSQVQGIGEKLFF. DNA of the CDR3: TGCGCCAGCAGCCAGGTGCAGGGAATAGGGGAAAAACTGTTTTTT.

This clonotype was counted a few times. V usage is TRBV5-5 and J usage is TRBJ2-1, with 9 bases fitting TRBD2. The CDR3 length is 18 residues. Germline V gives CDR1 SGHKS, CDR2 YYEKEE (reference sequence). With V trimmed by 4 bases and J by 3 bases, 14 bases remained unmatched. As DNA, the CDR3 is TGTGCCAGCAGCCCCTCATTTAGCGGGGGATTTAGCTACAATGAGCAGTTCTTC. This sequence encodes CASSPSFSGGFSYNEQFF.

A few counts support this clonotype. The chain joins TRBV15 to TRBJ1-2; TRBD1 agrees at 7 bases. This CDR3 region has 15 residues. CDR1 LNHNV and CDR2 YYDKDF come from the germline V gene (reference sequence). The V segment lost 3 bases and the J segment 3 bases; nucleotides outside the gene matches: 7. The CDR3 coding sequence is TGTGCCACCAGCAGGTACAGGGGATTAGACTATGGCTACACCTTC. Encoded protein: CATSRYRGLDYGYTF. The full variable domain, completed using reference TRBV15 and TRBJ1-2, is DAMVIQNPRYQVTQFGKPVTLSCSQTLNHNVMYWYQQKSSQAPKLLFHYYDKDFNNEADTPDNFQSRRPNTSFCFLDIRSPGLGDTAMYLCATSRYRGLDYGYTFGSGTRLTVV.

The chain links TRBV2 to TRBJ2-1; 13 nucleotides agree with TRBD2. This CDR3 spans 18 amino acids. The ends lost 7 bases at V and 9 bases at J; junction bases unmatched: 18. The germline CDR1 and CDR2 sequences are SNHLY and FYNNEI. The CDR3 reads CASTFFSRLAGGRGEQFF. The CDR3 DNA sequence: TGTGCCAGCACCTTCTTCAGCCGACTAGCGGGGGGCCGAGGTGAGCAGTTCTTC.

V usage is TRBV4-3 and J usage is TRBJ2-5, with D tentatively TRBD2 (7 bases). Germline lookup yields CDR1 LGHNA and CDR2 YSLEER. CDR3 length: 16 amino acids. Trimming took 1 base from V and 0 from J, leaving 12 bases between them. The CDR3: CASSQGVGGHQETQYF. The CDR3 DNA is TGCGCCAGCAGCCAAGGAGTCGGGGGGCACCAAGAGACCCAGTACTTC.

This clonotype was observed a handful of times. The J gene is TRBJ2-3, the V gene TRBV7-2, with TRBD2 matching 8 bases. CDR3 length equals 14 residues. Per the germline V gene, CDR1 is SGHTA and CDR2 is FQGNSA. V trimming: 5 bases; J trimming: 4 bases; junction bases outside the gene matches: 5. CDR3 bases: TGTGCCAGCAGCCATACGACTAGCGCAGATACGCAGTATTTT. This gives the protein CASSHTTSADTQYF.

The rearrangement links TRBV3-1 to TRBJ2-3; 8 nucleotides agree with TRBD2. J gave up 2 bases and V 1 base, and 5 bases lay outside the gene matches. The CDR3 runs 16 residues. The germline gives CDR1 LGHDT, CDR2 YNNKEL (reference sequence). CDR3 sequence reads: CASSQASGGVTDTQYF. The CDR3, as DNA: TGTGCCAGCAGCCAAGCCAGCGGGGGCGTCACAGATACGCAGTATTTT.

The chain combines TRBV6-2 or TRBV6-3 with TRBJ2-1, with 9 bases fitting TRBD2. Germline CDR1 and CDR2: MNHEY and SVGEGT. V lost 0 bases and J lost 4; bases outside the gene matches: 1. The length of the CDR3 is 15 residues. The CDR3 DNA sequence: TGTGCCAGCAGTTACTCGACTAGCGGTTACAATGAGCAGTTCTTC. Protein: CASSYSTSGYNEQFF.

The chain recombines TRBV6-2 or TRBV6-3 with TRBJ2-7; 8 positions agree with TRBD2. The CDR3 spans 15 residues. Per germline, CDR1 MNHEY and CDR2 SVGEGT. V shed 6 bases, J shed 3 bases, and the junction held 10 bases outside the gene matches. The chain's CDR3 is CASRESDLAGYEQYF. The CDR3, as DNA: TGTGCCAGCAGGGAGAGTGATCTAGCGGGCTACGAGCAGTACTTC.

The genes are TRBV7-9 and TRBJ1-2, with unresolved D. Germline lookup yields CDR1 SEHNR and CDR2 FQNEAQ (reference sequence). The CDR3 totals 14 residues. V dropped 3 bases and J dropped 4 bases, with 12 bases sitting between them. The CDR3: CASSFDALVYGYTF. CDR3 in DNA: TGTGCCAGCAGCTTCGACGCCCTAGTCTATGGCTACACCTTC.

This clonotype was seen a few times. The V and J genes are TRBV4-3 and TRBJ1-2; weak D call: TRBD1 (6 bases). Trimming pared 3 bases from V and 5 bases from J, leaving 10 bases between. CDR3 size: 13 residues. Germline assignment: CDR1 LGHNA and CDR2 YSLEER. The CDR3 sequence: CASSQSGQYGYTF. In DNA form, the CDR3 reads TGCGCCAGCAGCCAGTCAGGACAGTATGGCTACACCTTC.

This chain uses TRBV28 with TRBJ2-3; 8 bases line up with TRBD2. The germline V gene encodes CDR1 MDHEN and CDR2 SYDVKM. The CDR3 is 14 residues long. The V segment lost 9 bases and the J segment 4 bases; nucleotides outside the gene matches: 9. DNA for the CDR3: TGTGCCAGTCATTGGACTAGCAGAGCAGATACGCAGTATTTT. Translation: CASHWTSRADTQYF. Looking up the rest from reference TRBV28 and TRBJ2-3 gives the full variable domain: DVKVTQSSRYLVKRTGEKVFLECVQDMDHENMFWYRQDPGLGLRLIYFSYDVKMKEKGDIPEGYSVSREKKERFSLILESASTNQTSMYLCASHWTSRADTQYFGPGTRLTVL.

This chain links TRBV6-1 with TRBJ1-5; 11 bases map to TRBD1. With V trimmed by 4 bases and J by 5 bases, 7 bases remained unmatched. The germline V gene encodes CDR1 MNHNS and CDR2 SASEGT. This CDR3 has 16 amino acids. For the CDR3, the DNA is TGTGCCAGCAGTGTACTAGGGACAGGGGGATATCAGCCCCAGCATTTT. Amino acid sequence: CASSVLGTGGYQPQHF.

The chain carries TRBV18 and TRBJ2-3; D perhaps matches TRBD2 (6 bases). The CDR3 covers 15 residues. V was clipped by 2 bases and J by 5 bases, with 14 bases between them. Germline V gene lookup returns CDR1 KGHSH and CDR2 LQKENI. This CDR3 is CASSPTTAGRDTQYF. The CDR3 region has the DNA TGTGCCAGCTCACCAACAACGGCGGGGAGAGATACGCAGTATTTT. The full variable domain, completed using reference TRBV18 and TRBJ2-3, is NAGVMQNPRHLVRRRGQEARLRCSPMKGHSHVYWYRQLPEEGLKFMVYLQKENIIDESGMPKERFSAEFPKEGPSILRIQQVVRGDSAAYFCASSPTTAGRDTQYFGPGTRLTVL.

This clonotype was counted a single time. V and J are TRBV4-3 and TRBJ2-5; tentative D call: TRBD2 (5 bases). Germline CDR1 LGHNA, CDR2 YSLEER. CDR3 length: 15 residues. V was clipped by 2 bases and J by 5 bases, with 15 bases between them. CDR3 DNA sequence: TGCGCCAGCAGCCAAAGTTCCGCGGGTGAGGAGACCCAGTACTTC. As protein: CASSQSSAGEETQYF.

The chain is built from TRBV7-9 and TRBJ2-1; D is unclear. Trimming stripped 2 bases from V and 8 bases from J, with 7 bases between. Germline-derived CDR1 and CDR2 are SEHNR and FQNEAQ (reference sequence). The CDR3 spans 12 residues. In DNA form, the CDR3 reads TGTGCCAGCAGCTTATTGTCGGATGAGCAGTTCTTC. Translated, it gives CASSLLSDEQFF.

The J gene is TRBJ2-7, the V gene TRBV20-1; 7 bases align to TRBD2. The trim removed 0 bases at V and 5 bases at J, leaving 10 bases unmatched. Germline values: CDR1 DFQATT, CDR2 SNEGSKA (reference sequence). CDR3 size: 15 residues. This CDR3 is CSARDPGGSTHEQYF. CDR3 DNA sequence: TGCAGTGCTAGAGATCCGGGCGGGAGTACCCACGAGCAGTACTTC.

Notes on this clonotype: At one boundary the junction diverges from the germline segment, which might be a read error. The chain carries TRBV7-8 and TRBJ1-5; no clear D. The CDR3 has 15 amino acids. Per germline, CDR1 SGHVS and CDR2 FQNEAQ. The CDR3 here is CTSSRSKGGNQPQHF. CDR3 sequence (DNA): TGTACCAGCAGCCGGAGTAAAGGTGGCAATCAGCCCCAGCATTTT.

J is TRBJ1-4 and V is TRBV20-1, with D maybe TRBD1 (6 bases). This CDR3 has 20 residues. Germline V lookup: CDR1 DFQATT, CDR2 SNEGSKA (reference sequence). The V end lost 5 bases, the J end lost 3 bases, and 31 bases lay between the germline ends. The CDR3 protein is CSAGRARDFRANRANEKLFF. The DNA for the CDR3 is TGCAGTGCTGGAAGAGCCCGGGACTTTAGGGCAAACAGGGCTAATGAAAAACTGTTTTTT.

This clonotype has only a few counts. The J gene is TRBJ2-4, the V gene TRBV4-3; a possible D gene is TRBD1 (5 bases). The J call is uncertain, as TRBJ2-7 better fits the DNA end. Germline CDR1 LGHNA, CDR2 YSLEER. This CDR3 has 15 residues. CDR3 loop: CASSQDWTNAYEQYF. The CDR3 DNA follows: TGCGCCAGCAGCCAAGATTGGACAAACGCCTACGAGCAGTACTTC.

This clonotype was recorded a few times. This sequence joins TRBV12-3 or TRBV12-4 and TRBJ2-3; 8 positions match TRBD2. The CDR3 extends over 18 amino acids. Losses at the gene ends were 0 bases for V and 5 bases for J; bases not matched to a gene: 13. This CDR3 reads CASSLALFGLAPGDTQYF. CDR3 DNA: TGTGCCAGCAGTTTAGCGCTGTTTGGACTAGCCCCAGGAGATACGCAGTATTTT.

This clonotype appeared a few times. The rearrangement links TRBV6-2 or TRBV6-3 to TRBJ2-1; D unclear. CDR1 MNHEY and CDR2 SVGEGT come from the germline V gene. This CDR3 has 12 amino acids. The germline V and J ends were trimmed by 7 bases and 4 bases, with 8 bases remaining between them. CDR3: CASNRLYNEQFF. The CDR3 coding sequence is TGTGCCAGCAACCGTCTTTACAATGAGCAGTTCTTC.

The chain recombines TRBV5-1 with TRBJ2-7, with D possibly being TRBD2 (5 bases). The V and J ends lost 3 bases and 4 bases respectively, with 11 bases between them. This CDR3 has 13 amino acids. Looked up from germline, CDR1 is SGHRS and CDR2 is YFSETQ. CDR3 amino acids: CASSYIGEYEQYF. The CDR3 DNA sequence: TGCGCCAGCAGCTATATCGGGGAGTACGAGCAGTACTTC.

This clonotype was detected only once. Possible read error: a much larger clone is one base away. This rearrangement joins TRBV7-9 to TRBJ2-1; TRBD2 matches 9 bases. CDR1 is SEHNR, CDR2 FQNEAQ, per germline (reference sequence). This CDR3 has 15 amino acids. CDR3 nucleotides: TGTGCCAGCAGCTTAGTGACTAGCGGTGTCAATGGGCAGTTCTTC. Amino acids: CASSLVTSGVNGQFF.